The 27 T cell receptor beta chains below come from one sample, sequenced in a study of T-cell reconstitution after alpha-beta-depleted transplantation in children. Unique molecular identifiers were built into the TCRbeta library. Each CDR3 protein is one row after TCRdb ran MiXCR on the PCR reads. Here the sample spans hundreds of thousands of distinct CDR3 sequences, roughly 17% being singletons. Sequenced here: PBMCs from the stem cell graft donor, sampled from the stem cell graft. These receptors originate from a human donor who donated a stem cell graft to a child with acute myeloid leukemia.

This chain uses TRBV9 with TRBJ1-1, with D tentatively TRBD1 (5 bases). The germline V gene encodes CDR1 SGDLS and CDR2 YYNGEE. This CDR3 spans 15 amino acids. V was shortened by 2 bases and J by 6 bases, with 17 bases between the two germline ends. The CDR3, as DNA: TGTGCCAGCAGCGTCTCGGAAGGGGCCGGCGCTGAAGCTTTCTTT. Amino acids: CASSVSEGAGAEAFF.

The rearrangement joins TRBV7-9 to TRBJ1-1; D is unresolved. Trimming cost V 2 bases and J 7 bases, with 11 bases left between them. The CDR3 is made up of 13 amino acids. Germline loops: CDR1 SEHNR, CDR2 FQNEAQ (reference sequence). In nucleotides, the CDR3 is TGTGCCAGCAGCTTAAGTCGAACAGTTGAAGCTTTCTTT. It specifies CASSLSRTVEAFF.

Many counts were recorded for this clonotype. The DNA for the CDR3 is TGTGCCAGCAGGGGACAGGCCCCCTATGGCTACACCTTC. Encoded protein: CASRGQAPYGYTF. This sequence joins TRBV27 and TRBJ1-2; 8 nucleotides match TRBD1. The CDR3 spans 13 residues. Germline loops: CDR1 MNHEY, CDR2 SMNVEV (reference sequence). The junction had 4 bases not matched to a gene; V was cut back by 6 bases and J by 4 bases.

The V call is TRBV7-9, the J call TRBJ1-2; 8 bases match TRBD1. The germline V gene encodes CDR1 SEHNR and CDR2 FQNEAQ (reference sequence). Losses at the gene ends were 1 base for V and 6 bases for J; bases not matched to a gene: 7. The CDR3 covers 15 residues. DNA for the CDR3: TGTGCCAGCAGCTTAGGGACAGGGAGAAAGGATGGCTACACCTTC. It encodes CASSLGTGRKDGYTF.

This clonotype was seen only once. V and J are TRBV18 and TRBJ2-1; no reliable D call. The CDR3 sequence is 12 residues long. Per the germline V gene, CDR1 is KGHSH and CDR2 is LQKENI. The V end was cut by 6 bases, the J end by 6 bases, with 9 bases between. The CDR3 reads CASSHGRNEQFF. In DNA, the CDR3 is TGTGCCAGCTCCCATGGCCGCAATGAGCAGTTCTTC.

This clonotype was observed a few times. The chain's CDR3 is CSAEGNTGELFF. CDR3 bases: TGCAGCGCAGAGGGGAACACCGGGGAGCTGTTTTTT. The chain carries TRBV29-1 and TRBJ2-2; tentatively, D is TRBD2 (5 bases). The CDR3 has 12 amino acids. The ends were cut back, 7 bases at V and 1 base at J, with 7 bases in the middle. Germline values: CDR1 SQVTM, CDR2 ANQGSEA.

Only a few counts were recorded for this clonotype. V is TRBV24-1 and J is TRBJ2-1; the D gene is possibly TRBD1 (6 bases). There are 16 residues in the CDR3. The V gene's germline CDR1 is KGHDR and CDR2 SFDVKD. Trimming shortened V by 3 bases and J by 7 bases, and 18 bases separated the two germline ends. As DNA, the CDR3 is TGTGCCACCAGTGATCGAACAGGGATGAGGGGGAATGAGCAGTTCTTC. This codes for CATSDRTGMRGNEQFF.

V is TRBV9 and J is TRBJ2-1; D may be TRBD1 (6 bases). The CDR3 is made up of 15 amino acids. The V and J ends lost 0 bases and 3 bases respectively, with 10 bases between them. Germline loops: CDR1 SGDLS, CDR2 YYNGEE. CDR3 protein: CASSVGDRIYNEQFF. CDR3 nucleotide sequence: TGTGCCAGCAGCGTAGGAGACAGGATCTACAATGAGCAGTTCTTC.

This clonotype was counted many times. The gene calls are TRBV4-3 and TRBJ2-3; D ambiguous. The CDR3 consists of 14 residues. Germline lookup yields CDR1 LGHNA and CDR2 YSLEER. V shed 0 bases and J shed 3 bases, with 7 bases lying between them. The CDR3 nucleotides read TGCGCCAGCAGCCAAGATCCCTGGACAGATACGCAGTATTTT. Translating gives CASSQDPWTDTQYF.

A few counts support this clonotype. The chain combines TRBV28 with TRBJ2-1, with D unresolved. The CDR3 has 13 amino acids. Germline CDR1 reads MDHEN; CDR2 reads SYDVKM. V shed 3 bases and J shed 6 bases, with 9 bases lying between them. The CDR3 loop is CASSFGQVNEQFF. The CDR3 DNA is TGTGCCAGCAGTTTCGGCCAAGTCAATGAGCAGTTCTTC.

At least ten counts were recorded for this clonotype. The chain recombines TRBV20-1 with TRBJ2-1; weak D call: TRBD2 (6 bases). From germline, CDR1 is DFQATT and CDR2 SNEGSKA (reference sequence). Deletions cut 5 bases from V and 2 bases from J, with 13 bases between. This CDR3 has 14 residues. CDR3 bases: TGCAGTGCTCTCTCGGGGGTTCCCTACAATGAGCAGTTCTTC. It specifies CSALSGVPYNEQFF.

This clonotype was counted between two and nine times. This chain uses TRBV7-9 with TRBJ2-1, with D hard to call. Trimming shortened V by 4 bases and J by 8 bases, and 9 bases separated the two germline ends. Germline V lookup: CDR1 SEHNR, CDR2 FQNEAQ (reference sequence). There are 12 residues in the CDR3. CDR3 nucleotide sequence: TGTGCCAGCAGCTCTCTCGTTGATGAGCAGTTCTTC. This translates into CASSSLVDEQFF. Filled out from reference TRBV7-9 and TRBJ2-1, the complete variable domain reads DTGVSQNPRHKITKRGQNVTFRCDPISEHNRLYWYRQTLGQGPEFLTYFQNEAQLEKSRLLSDRFSAERPKGSFSTLEIQRTEQGDSAMYLCASSSLVDEQFFGPGTRLTVL.

The chain joins TRBV6-5 to TRBJ2-5; either TRBD1 or TRBD2 may supply D (5 bases each). This CDR3 region has 14 residues. Germline lookup yields CDR1 MNHEY and CDR2 SVGAGI. Trimming shortened V by 4 bases and J by 4 bases, and 13 bases separated the two germline ends. CDR3: CASSFRRDRETQYF. The CDR3 DNA reads TGTGCCAGCAGTTTCCGCCGGGACCGAGAGACCCAGTACTTC.

V is TRBV5-8 and J is TRBJ2-1; 9 positions agree with TRBD2. The CDR3 extends over 15 amino acids. Germline values: CDR1 SGHTS, CDR2 YDEGEE. V shed 4 bases, J shed 0 bases, and the junction held 2 bases outside the gene matches. The CDR3: CASSEGLASYNEQFF. The CDR3 DNA reads as TGTGCCAGCAGCGAGGGACTAGCCTCCTACAATGAGCAGTTCTTC. Based on the CDR3 plus reference TRBV5-8 and TRBJ2-1, the full variable domain is EAGVTQSPTHLIKTRGQQATLRCSPISGHTSVYWYQQALGLGLQFLLWYDEGEERNRGNFPPRFSGRQFPNYSSELNVNALELEDSALYLCASSEGLASYNEQFFGPGTRLTVL.

This clonotype was recorded many times. The chain recombines TRBV29-1 with TRBJ2-7; TRBD1 matches 11 bases. V was pared by 4 bases and J by 4 bases, with 9 bases of the junction left unmatched. Germline lookup yields CDR1 SQVTM and CDR2 ANQGSEA. The CDR3 totals 15 residues. The CDR3 spells CSVAPGQGGRYEQYF. Written as DNA, the CDR3 is TGCAGCGTTGCCCCGGGACAGGGGGGCAGGTACGAGCAGTACTTC.

With respect to this clonotype: Since a much larger clone is just one base distant, this may be a read error. This chain connects TRBV20-1 to TRBJ2-5, with a possible D match to TRBD1 (5 bases). Germline V CDR1 and CDR2: DFQATT, SNEGSKA (reference sequence). The CDR3 has 14 amino acids. V was clipped by 0 bases and J by 1 base, with 9 bases between them. CDR3 coding DNA: TGCAGTGCTAGAGAAGTGACAGTCCAAGAGACCCAGTACTTC. It is translated as CSAREVTVQETQYF.

This clonotype was counted a few times. The J gene is TRBJ2-7, the V gene TRBV20-1, with D perhaps TRBD2 (7 bases). CDR3 length: 14 residues. V was shortened by 4 bases and J by 2 bases, with 15 bases between the two germline ends. Germline lookup yields CDR1 DFQATT and CDR2 SNEGSKA (reference sequence). The CDR3 loop reads CSATAGEGPYEQYF. The CDR3 region has the DNA TGCAGTGCTACCGCAGGGGAGGGGCCCTACGAGCAGTACTTC.

This chain connects TRBV27 to TRBJ2-1, with a possible D match to TRBD1 (8 bases). The germline gives CDR1 MNHEY, CDR2 SMNVEV (reference sequence). V lost 6 bases to trimming and J lost 2 bases, with 14 bases between them. The length of the CDR3 is 15 residues. The CDR3 region is CASSHRGGAYNEQFF. The DNA for the CDR3 is TGTGCCAGCAGCCACAGGGGGGGGGCCTACAATGAGCAGTTCTTC.

This clonotype showed up many times. This chain uses TRBV6-4 with TRBJ2-1; 9 nucleotides match TRBD1. J gave up 9 bases and V 3 bases, and 6 bases lay outside the gene matches. The CDR3 contains 14 residues. The V gene's germline CDR1 is MRHNA and CDR2 SNTAGT. CDR3 DNA: TGTGCCAGCAGTGAGGGGACAGGGTTCGGTGAGCAGTTCTTC. This gives the protein CASSEGTGFGEQFF.

The chain combines TRBV10-3 with TRBJ2-7; the D gene is possibly TRBD2 (5 bases). Trimming pared 3 bases from V and 3 bases from J, leaving 15 bases between. Germline V gene data show CDR1 as ENHRY and CDR2 as SYGVKD. The CDR3 extends over 15 amino acids. The CDR3, as DNA: TGTGCCATCAGTGACGGAGGACGAGCCCACTACGAGCAGTACTTC. It codes for CAISDGGRAHYEQYF.

This clonotype has just a few counts. CDR3 bases: TGTGCCAGCAGACACCAGGGCGGGGGTGGAACTGAAGCTTTCTTT. It yields the protein CASRHQGGGGTEAFF. The chain links TRBV27 to TRBJ1-1; D is perhaps TRBD1 (5 bases). Per germline, CDR1 MNHEY and CDR2 SMNVEV (reference sequence). Trimming left V 6 bases short and J 5 bases short, with 19 bases between. The CDR3 has 15 residues.

The chain is built from TRBV29-1 and TRBJ2-3; 10 bases map to TRBD2. The germline gives CDR1 SQVTM, CDR2 ANQGSEA. The CDR3 is 15 residues long. V dropped 4 bases and J dropped 1; count of bases not matched to a gene: 5. CDR3 loop: CSVVAGGVGTDTQYF. In nucleotides, the CDR3 is TGCAGCGTTGTAGCGGGGGGAGTGGGCACAGATACGCAGTATTTT.

The table lists this clonotype with many counts. The gene calls are TRBV6-2 or TRBV6-3 and TRBJ1-6, with D perhaps TRBD1 (6 bases). The CDR3 is 16 residues long. Germline loops: CDR1 MNHEY, CDR2 SVGEGT. Trimming took off 5 bases at V and 2 bases at J, with 13 bases between the two ends. CDR3 sequence: CASSRPQGPYNSPLHF. The CDR3, as DNA: TGTGCCAGCAGTCGCCCTCAGGGGCCCTATAATTCACCCCTCCACTTT.

In this sample, this clonotype turned up many times. The V gene is TRBV12-3 or TRBV12-4, the J gene TRBJ1-3; the D is unclear. CDR3 size: 11 residues. V was shortened by 5 bases and J by 6 bases, with 5 bases between the two germline ends. The chain's CDR3 is CASSRTNTIYF. The CDR3 nucleotides read TGTGCCAGCAGTCGTACAAACACCATATATTTT.

Only a few counts were recorded for this clonotype. This sequence joins TRBV7-9 and TRBJ1-2; no clear D. Germline V CDR1 and CDR2: SEHNR, FQNEAQ (reference sequence). Trimming took off 2 bases at V and 7 bases at J, with 11 bases between the two ends. The CDR3 has 13 amino acids. Written as DNA, the CDR3 is TGTGCCAGCAGCTTATCGGGGTTTTTTGGCTACACCTTC. Residues: CASSLSGFFGYTF. The full variable domain, rest sourced from reference TRBV7-9 and TRBJ1-2, is DTGVSQNPRHKITKRGQNVTFRCDPISEHNRLYWYRQTLGQGPEFLTYFQNEAQLEKSRLLSDRFSAERPKGSFSTLEIQRTEQGDSAMYLCASSLSGFFGYTFGSGTRLTVV.

This clonotype was counted a few times. This chain connects TRBV20-1 to TRBJ1-6; the D gene is possibly TRBD1 (5 bases). This CDR3 is built from 17 residues. The V end lost 0 bases, the J end lost 5 bases, and 17 bases lay between the germline ends. Germline CDR1 DFQATT, CDR2 SNEGSKA (reference sequence). This chain's CDR3 is CSARDLARQGNNSPLHF. In DNA form, the CDR3 reads TGCAGTGCTAGAGATTTAGCCCGGCAGGGCAATAATTCACCCCTCCACTTT.

The chain is built from TRBV4-2 and TRBJ2-3, with D possibly TRBD1 on 6 matching bases. There are 18 residues in the CDR3. Germline V gives CDR1 LGHNA, CDR2 YNFKEQ. V was clipped by 0 bases and J by 0 bases, with 16 bases between them. The CDR3 DNA reads as TGTGCCAGCAGCCAAGATAGGGGGTCAGCTACTAGCACAGATACGCAGTATTTT. It yields the protein CASSQDRGSATSTDTQYF.